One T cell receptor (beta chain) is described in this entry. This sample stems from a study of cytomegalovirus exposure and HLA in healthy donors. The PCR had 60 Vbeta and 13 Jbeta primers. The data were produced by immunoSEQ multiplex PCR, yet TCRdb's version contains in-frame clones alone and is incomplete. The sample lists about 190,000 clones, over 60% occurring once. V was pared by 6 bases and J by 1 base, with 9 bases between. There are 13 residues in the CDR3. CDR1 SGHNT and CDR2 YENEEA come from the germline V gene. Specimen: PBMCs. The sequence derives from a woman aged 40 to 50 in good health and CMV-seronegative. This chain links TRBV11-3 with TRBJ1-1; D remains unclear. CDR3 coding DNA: TGTGCCAGCAGACTGGAGGGGAACACTGAAGCTTTCTTT. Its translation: CASRLEGNTEAFF.